This T cell receptor beta chain comes out of a study of blood T cell repertoires in COVID-19. Overall study: The United States, Italy and Spain supplied acute and convalescent COVID-19 samples. In each case, the material was cDNA or gDNA derived from T cells, B-cell-depleted T cells, or PBMCs.

Regarding this clone: An end of the junction differs from the germline gene, which may be a read error.

In the source study's methods: How many nucleated cells were present was estimated from reference gene primer amplification. The protocol was immunoSEQ multiplex PCR, while the TCRdb copy is restricted to in-frame clones and leaves out a portion. That table gives V, J and clone size, and the DNA gave D and trimming. Here the sample spans 150,000 or so clones, 75% to 85% being singletons. This CDR3 region has 16 residues. CDR1 and CDR2 (germline): SGHNT, YYREEE (reference sequence). This receptor was taken from a woman in her forties or fifties with acute or convalescent COVID-19. The chain links TRBV5-4 to TRBJ1-2, with 8 bases aligning to TRBD1. The source material was peripheral blood. CDR3 protein: CANSLAPGTGFGSYTF. Written as DNA, the CDR3 is TGTGCCAACAGCTTGGCCCCCGGGACAGGCTTTGGGAGCTACACCTTC.